This passage covers 20 T cell receptor beta chains from one sample sequenced in a study of cytomegalovirus exposure and HLA in healthy donors. Use of 60 Vbeta and 13 Jbeta primers characterized the PCR. Only in-frame clones appear in the TCRdb table, and some are missing; sequencing was by immunoSEQ multiplex PCR. The sample has 53,000 or so clones, about 81% seen once. Source material: PBMCs. The receptors stem from a man aged 30 to 39 in good health and CMV-seropositive.

This chain connects TRBV19 to TRBJ1-5, with TRBD1 matching 7 bases. CDR1 is LNHDA and CDR2 is SQIVND in the germline V gene (reference sequence). Germline trimming cut 5 bases from V and 7 bases from J; bases unmatched to any gene: 5. CDR3 length equals 13 residues. Here the CDR3 reads CASSRQGAQPQHF. The CDR3, as DNA: TGTGCCAGTAGTCGACAGGGTGCCCAGCCCCAGCATTTT.

V usage is TRBV7-2 and J usage is TRBJ1-1, with a weak D call TRBD1 (6 bases). This CDR3 has 11 amino acids. CDR1 and CDR2 (germline): SGHTA, FQGNSA. The germline V and J ends were trimmed by 4 bases and 8 bases, with 8 bases remaining between them. The CDR3 loop is CASSYDREAFF. In nucleotides, the CDR3 is TGTGCCAGCAGCTATGACAGGGAAGCTTTCTTT.

This rearrangement joins TRBV6-4 to TRBJ2-3; D perhaps matches TRBD2 (6 bases). Trimming left V 2 bases short and J 2 bases short, with 14 bases between. Germline CDR1 MRHNA, CDR2 SNTAGT. The CDR3 runs to 16 residues. The DNA for the CDR3 is TGTGCCAGCAGTGACCAGGGCGGGAACCCCACAGATACGCAGTATTTT. This gives the protein CASSDQGGNPTDTQYF.

This sequence joins TRBV9 and TRBJ2-2; 7 positions agree with TRBD2. The CDR3 runs 15 residues. Per the germline V gene, CDR1 is SGDLS and CDR2 is YYNGEE. J gave up 5 bases and V 4 bases, and 8 bases lay outside the gene matches. The CDR3 here is CASSPRAGPTGELFF. The CDR3 DNA sequence: TGTGCCAGCAGCCCTCGAGCGGGGCCGACCGGGGAGCTGTTTTTT.

The chain couples TRBV6-1 to TRBJ2-2; D is uncertain. Trimming took 7 bases from V and 2 from J, leaving 14 bases between them. Germline assignment: CDR1 MNHNS and CDR2 SASEGT. The CDR3 spans 15 residues. The CDR3 sequence: CASNFDTRNTGELFF. The CDR3 bases are TGTGCCAGCAATTTCGACACCCGAAACACCGGGGAGCTGTTTTTT.

The chain has TRBV11-2 and TRBJ1-6; tentatively, D is TRBD1 (6 bases). Germline V CDR1 and CDR2: SGHAT, FQNNGV. With 5 bases removed from V and 8 bases from J, the gap between germline ends came to 16 bases. The CDR3 totals 15 residues. The CDR3 sequence: CASSELDRGDSPLHF. CDR3 sequence (DNA): TGTGCCAGCAGCGAATTGGACAGAGGAGATTCACCCCTCCACTTT.

V usage is TRBV4-1 and J usage is TRBJ2-5; the match to TRBD1 covers 9 bases. The V segment lost 4 bases and the J segment 9 bases; nucleotides outside the gene matches: 3. CDR1 and CDR2 (germline): MGHRA, YSYEKL. The CDR3 spans 12 residues. The CDR3 loop reads CASSPTGGPQYF. The CDR3 DNA reads TGCGCCAGCAGCCCTACAGGGGGCCCCCAGTACTTC.

V and J are TRBV30 and TRBJ1-1, with D perhaps matching TRBD1 (6 bases). The CDR3 spans 14 residues. From germline, CDR1 is GTSNPN and CDR2 SVGIG (reference sequence). V was pared by 7 bases and J by 10 bases, with 25 bases between. CDR3 sequence: CASPRTEAREGAFF. CDR3 coding DNA: TGTGCCTCGCCGCGGACAGAGGCCCGGGAAGGAGCTTTCTTT. Filled out from reference TRBV30 and TRBJ1-1, the complete variable domain reads SQTIHQWPATLVQPVGSPLSLECTVEGTSNPNLYWYRQAAGRGLQLLFYSVGIGQISSEVPQNLSASRPQDRQFILSSKKLLLSDSGFYLCASPRTEAREGAFFGQGTRLTVV.

The chain links TRBV30 to TRBJ1-5, with 9 bases matching TRBD1. There are 15 residues in the CDR3. Germline V gene sequence: CDR1 GTSNPN, CDR2 SVGIG (reference sequence). V was clipped by 3 bases and J by 0 bases; unmatched bases: 3. CDR3 sequence (DNA): TGTGCCTGGAGCGCGGACAGGGGTAGCAATCAGCCCCAGCATTTT. As protein: CAWSADRGSNQPQHF. Filled out from reference TRBV30 and TRBJ1-5, the complete variable domain reads SQTIHQWPATLVQPVGSPLSLECTVEGTSNPNLYWYRQAAGRGLQLLFYSVGIGQISSEVPQNLSASRPQDRQFILSSKKLLLSDSGFYLCAWSADRGSNQPQHFGDGTRLSIL.

This clone has more than one count but fewer than ten. The rearrangement joins TRBV27 to TRBJ1-2; 8 nucleotides align to TRBD1. Germline trimming cut 0 bases from V and 4 bases from J; bases unmatched to any gene: 7. Germline lookup yields CDR1 MNHEY and CDR2 SMNVEV (reference sequence). The CDR3 runs to 16 residues. The CDR3 DNA reads as TGTGCCAGCAGTTTATCTCAGGACAGGGAAGCCTATGGCTACACCTTC. Translating gives CASSLSQDREAYGYTF.

This rearrangement joins TRBV4-2 to TRBJ1-2, with D maybe TRBD1 (6 bases). Germline CDR1 LGHNA, CDR2 YNFKEQ. V was cut by 1 base and J by 4 bases, with 16 bases left in between. The CDR3 totals 16 residues. This chain's CDR3 is CASSQVEGETAYGYTF. For the CDR3, the DNA is TGTGCCAGCAGCCAAGTCGAGGGGGAAACGGCCTATGGCTACACCTTC.

This clone is labeled medium-sized (0.01 to 0.1%). The genes are TRBV2 and TRBJ1-4; the D is unclear. Trimming shortened V by 7 bases and J by 0 bases, and 15 bases separated the two germline ends. Germline assignment: CDR1 SNHLY and CDR2 FYNNEI. The CDR3 runs to 16 residues. CDR3 loop: CASTDRTLATNEKLFF. CDR3 nucleotides: TGTGCCAGCACCGATAGGACTCTTGCAACTAATGAAAAACTGTTTTTT.

DNA of the CDR3: TGTGCCAGCTCACGGACTATTCGCAGTGAAGCTTTCTTT. Its protein product is CASSRTIRSEAFF. J is TRBJ1-1 and V is TRBV18, with D uncertain. The CDR3 sequence is 13 residues long. Trimming shortened V by 4 bases and J by 7 bases, and 13 bases separated the two germline ends. Germline CDR1 and CDR2: KGHSH and LQKENI. The full variable domain, its missing parts supplied by reference TRBV18 and TRBJ1-1, is NAGVMQNPRHLVRRRGQEARLRCSPMKGHSHVYWYRQLPEEGLKFMVYLQKENIIDESGMPKERFSAEFPKEGPSILRIQQVVRGDSAAYFCASSRTIRSEAFFGQGTRLTVV.

The chain uses TRBV19 and TRBJ2-3; D perhaps matches TRBD1 (6 bases). CDR3 length: 16 amino acids. Trimming took off 4 bases at V and 0 bases at J, with 14 bases between the two ends. The germline gives CDR1 LNHDA, CDR2 SQIVND (reference sequence). The CDR3 DNA is TGTGCCAGTAGTACCGCCGGGACACTCAGCACAGATACGCAGTATTTT. Protein sequence: CASSTAGTLSTDTQYF.

This chain connects TRBV28 to TRBJ2-7, with D unresolved. The CDR3 totals 14 residues. Per the germline V gene, CDR1 is MDHEN and CDR2 is SYDVKM. The germline V and J ends were trimmed by 6 bases and 7 bases, with 19 bases remaining between them. The CDR3 sequence: CASRTFPGRGEQYF. The CDR3 coding sequence is TGTGCCAGCAGGACCTTCCCAGGTCGTGGAGAGCAGTACTTC.

This clone was found a few times. This chain links TRBV6-5 with TRBJ1-6; perhaps TRBD1 as D (5 bases). The CDR3 consists of 15 residues. Trimming left V 6 bases short and J 7 bases short, with 16 bases between. In germline, CDR1 is MNHEY, CDR2 SVGAGI. CDR3 residues: CASSVTTDPNSPLHF. CDR3 in DNA: TGTGCCAGCAGCGTTACGACAGACCCCAATTCACCCCTCCACTTT.

This clone has a single count. The chain has TRBV2 and TRBJ2-5, with D perhaps TRBD2 (6 bases). V lost 5 bases to trimming and J lost 1 base, with 14 bases between them. The CDR3 runs to 15 residues. Germline assignment: CDR1 SNHLY and CDR2 FYNNEI. The CDR3 nucleotides read TGTGCCAGCAGTCTTCTCGGAGGGGTCCAAGAGACCCAGTACTTC. This translates into CASSLLGGVQETQYF. The variable domain in full, with the rest retrieved from reference TRBV2 and TRBJ2-5, is EPEVTQTPSHQVTQMGQEVILRCVPISNHLYFYWYRQILGQKVEFLVSFYNNEISEKSEIFDDQFSVERPDGSNFTLKIRSTKLEDSAMYFCASSLLGGVQETQYFGPGTRLLVL.

This clone was observed a few times. The V gene is TRBV7-9, the J gene TRBJ1-2; 8 nucleotides line up with TRBD1. Per the germline V gene, CDR1 is SEHNR and CDR2 is FQNEAQ (reference sequence). The junction had 6 bases not matched to a gene; V was cut back by 1 base and J by 8 bases. The CDR3 has 14 amino acids. The CDR3 DNA is TGTGCCAGCAGCTTAGGGCAGGGGGCAGGAGGCTACACCTTC. Translated: CASSLGQGAGGYTF.

The rearrangement uses TRBV7-9 and TRBJ1-1; 7 bases match TRBD1. The CDR3 sequence is 16 residues long. Germline V lookup: CDR1 SEHNR, CDR2 FQNEAQ (reference sequence). Trimming cost V 4 bases and J 11 bases; bases outside gene matches: 19. The CDR3 reads CASSSPLETGRIGAFF. The CDR3 region has the DNA TGTGCCAGCAGCTCCCCCCTGGAGACAGGGCGAATTGGCGCTTTCTTT.

The chain links TRBV2 to TRBJ1-1; 7 bases align to TRBD1. Looked up from germline, CDR1 is SNHLY and CDR2 is FYNNEI. V dropped 4 bases and J dropped 0; count of bases not matched to a gene: 5. The CDR3 spans 15 residues. CDR3 loop: CASSARTGVNTEAFF. DNA of the CDR3: TGTGCCAGCAGTGCGAGAACAGGGGTGAACACTGAAGCTTTCTTT.